These 27 T cell receptor beta chains originate from one sample sequenced in a study of regulatory T cells in long-lasting Graves disease. Time point noted: newly diagnosed GD, antithyroid drugs for less than 3 months. Extracted RNA from PBMCs served as the source of the TCR library. In building TCR beta libraries, iRepertoire HTBI primers were used together with Arm-PCR of CDR3 regions. TCRdb ran MiXCR on the multiplex PCR reads and lists one entry per CDR3 protein. Of over 450,000 distinct CDR3 sequences listed, 12% were seen once; the top ten hold more than 8%. These data are also associated with another study on T cells in Graves' hyperthyroidism and ophthalmopathy.

Sequences were derived from peripheral blood mononuclear cells (PBMCs), sampled at new diagnosis, from a patient treated with antithyroid drugs. These receptor sequences come from a woman younger than 45 with Graves disease.

The rearrangement joins TRBV18 to TRBJ1-1; TRBD1 is a possible D gene (5 bases). This CDR3 is 13 amino acids long. V was clipped by 6 bases and J by 6 bases, with 14 bases between them. Germline V gene data show CDR1 as KGHSH and CDR2 as LQKENI. For the CDR3, the DNA is TGTGCCAGCTCTCCTCAGGGTTTGGCTGAAGCTTTCTTT. Residues: CASSPQGLAEAFF.

This clonotype was recorded a few times. The rearrangement joins TRBV6-2 or TRBV6-3 to TRBJ2-7; D might be TRBD1 (6 bases). Deletions cut 6 bases from V and 0 bases from J, with 15 bases between. The CDR3 has 15 amino acids. The germline gives CDR1 MNHEY, CDR2 SVGEGT. For the CDR3, the DNA is TGTGCCAGCAGCCGACCGGGACAAAGCTCCTACGAGCAGTACTTC. It yields the protein CASSRPGQSSYEQYF.

This clonotype was recorded many times. The V and J genes are TRBV2 and TRBJ1-2, with 7 bases aligning to TRBD1. This CDR3 contains 15 residues. Germline V gives CDR1 SNHLY, CDR2 FYNNEI. V lost 3 bases, J lost 2 bases, and 6 bases stayed unmatched. CDR3 bases: TGTGCCAGCAGTGAGACAGGGAGACCCAACTATGGCTACACCTTC. It is translated as CASSETGRPNYGYTF.

At least ten counts were recorded for this clonotype. J is TRBJ1-2 and V is TRBV19; 11 bases agree with TRBD1. The junction had 6 bases not matched to a gene; V was cut back by 4 bases and J by 5 bases. Germline V gives CDR1 LNHDA, CDR2 SQIVND (reference sequence). The CDR3 length is 15 residues. In DNA form, the CDR3 reads TGTGCCAGTAGTAGTCCCGGGACAGGGGGATATGGCTACACCTTC. Amino acid sequence: CASSSPGTGGYGYTF.

This clonotype was picked up many times. V gene TRBV2 combines with J gene TRBJ2-5; 9 nucleotides match TRBD2. Germline CDR1 reads SNHLY; CDR2 reads FYNNEI. This CDR3 is 13 amino acids long. V gave up 6 bases and J gave up 7 bases; unmatched junction bases: 6. The chain's CDR3 is CASSWTSAGTQYF. In nucleotides, the CDR3 is TGTGCCAGCAGCTGGACTAGCGCGGGGACCCAGTACTTC.

This clonotype was detected ten times or more. This sequence joins TRBV18 and TRBJ1-1; maybe TRBD1 (5 bases). This CDR3 is 15 amino acids long. Germline V lookup: CDR1 KGHSH, CDR2 LQKENI. V dropped 4 bases and J dropped 5 bases, with 17 bases sitting between them. The CDR3 DNA follows: TGTGCCAGCTCACGGGAACCCACTAGGACAACTGAAGCTTTCTTT. Its translation is CASSREPTRTTEAFF. The whole variable domain, filled in from reference TRBV18 and TRBJ1-1, reads NAGVMQNPRHLVRRRGQEARLRCSPMKGHSHVYWYRQLPEEGLKFMVYLQKENIIDESGMPKERFSAEFPKEGPSILRIQQVVRGDSAAYFCASSREPTRTTEAFFGQGTRLTVV.

This clonotype showed up many times. Here the CDR3 DNA reads TGTGCCAGCAGTTCGACAGGGACGGGAGATACGCAGTATTTT. It translates to CASSSTGTGDTQYF. The chain links TRBV27 to TRBJ2-3, with TRBD1 identical over 7 bases. Germline V lookup: CDR1 MNHEY, CDR2 SMNVEV (reference sequence). After removal of 4 bases from V and 5 bases from J, the junction contained 6 bases not matched to a gene. The CDR3 covers 14 residues.

A word on this clonotype: Possible read error: a much larger clone is one base away. This chain joins TRBV6-2 or TRBV6-3 and TRBJ2-1; 7 bases map to TRBD1. J was trimmed by 0 bases and V by 7 bases; bases with no gene match: 6. This CDR3 has 15 residues. The germline V gene encodes CDR1 MNHEY and CDR2 SVGEGT. This CDR3 is CASKSGTVSYNEQFF. In DNA form, the CDR3 reads TGTGCCAGCAAATCCGGGACAGTCTCCTACAATGAGCAGTTCTTC.

The table lists this clonotype with many counts. The chain couples TRBV30 to TRBJ2-5; tentative D call: TRBD2 (5 bases). With 5 bases removed from V and 1 base from J, the gap between germline ends came to 17 bases. Germline V gene data show CDR1 as GTSNPN and CDR2 as SVGIG (reference sequence). This CDR3 is built from 15 residues. CDR3 residues: CAWHPPSRGQETQYF. DNA for the CDR3: TGTGCCTGGCACCCCCCCAGTCGGGGCCAAGAGACCCAGTACTTC.

This clonotype occurred many times. CDR3 in amino acids: CASSFPGRSTEAFF. The CDR3 region has the DNA TGTGCCAGCAGCTTTCCGGGGCGGTCAACTGAAGCTTTCTTT. This rearrangement joins TRBV11-2 to TRBJ1-1, with D possibly TRBD1 on 5 matching bases. The CDR3 runs to 14 residues. The V end was cut by 3 bases, the J end by 5 bases, with 13 bases between. Germline-derived CDR1 and CDR2 are SGHAT and FQNNGV.

This clonotype was observed many times. The chain recombines TRBV7-8 with TRBJ1-1; no reliable D call. Trimming left V 3 bases short and J 1 base short, with 6 bases between. The germline CDR1 and CDR2 sequences are SGHVS and FQNEAQ. The CDR3 runs 13 residues. The CDR3 protein is CASSFGTNTEAFF. The CDR3 nucleotides are TGTGCCAGCAGCTTTGGAACGAACACTGAAGCTTTCTTT.

This clonotype was counted between two and nine times. Since a much larger clone is just one base distant, this may be a read error. The chain couples TRBV7-2 to TRBJ2-7; 7 bases line up with TRBD2. The CDR3 extends over 14 amino acids. The germline gives CDR1 SGHTA, CDR2 FQGNSA. The CDR3 DNA sequence: TGTGCCAGCGGCTTAGGCGGGAGTACGAACGAGCAGTACTTC. Protein product: CASGLGGSTNEQYF.

This clonotype has ten or more counts. The rearrangement joins TRBV7-7 to TRBJ2-1; D might be TRBD1 (6 bases). The CDR3 runs to 15 residues. The ends were cut back, 1 base at V and 4 bases at J, with 11 bases in the middle. Per the germline V gene, CDR1 is SSHAT and CDR2 is FNYEAQ (reference sequence). The CDR3 sequence is CASSLGQQGYNEQFF. CDR3 bases: TGTGCCAGCAGCTTAGGGCAGCAGGGGTACAATGAGCAGTTCTTC.

Only a few counts were recorded for this clonotype. The rearrangement links TRBV9 to TRBJ1-3; 7 nucleotides line up with TRBD1. V lost 3 bases and J lost 1; bases outside the gene matches: 7. The CDR3 covers 16 residues. Looked up from germline, CDR1 is SGDLS and CDR2 is YYNGEE. The CDR3 reads CASSANRQGSGNTIYF. In DNA, the CDR3 is TGTGCCAGCAGCGCGAATAGACAGGGATCTGGAAACACCATATATTTT.

There are many counts of this clonotype. The chain uses TRBV11-2 and TRBJ2-1; no firm D call. V was trimmed by 5 bases and J by 1 base, leaving 18 bases between them. Germline CDR1 reads SGHAT; CDR2 reads FQNNGV. This CDR3 comprises 17 residues. CDR3 residues: CASSPEVGRRSYNEQFF. CDR3 nucleotide sequence: TGTGCCAGCAGCCCCGAGGTCGGGCGGCGTTCCTACAATGAGCAGTTCTTC.

There are many counts of this clonotype. V usage is TRBV6-2 or TRBV6-3 and J usage is TRBJ2-2; no definite D call. The CDR3 consists of 16 residues. V was shortened by 1 base and J by 8 bases, with 17 bases between the two germline ends. Germline-derived CDR1 and CDR2 are MNHEY and SVGEGT. Written as DNA, the CDR3 is TGTGCCAGCAGTTACTTTCTAACAGATCCATTGGGGGAGCTGTTTTTT. Translated: CASSYFLTDPLGELFF.

This sequence joins TRBV9 and TRBJ1-2, with D perhaps matching TRBD1 (6 bases). This CDR3 has 14 residues. Trimming cost V 0 bases and J 4 bases, with 10 bases left between them. Germline V gene sequence: CDR1 SGDLS, CDR2 YYNGEE. This chain's CDR3 is CASSVGVRGYGYTF. CDR3 in DNA: TGTGCCAGCAGCGTAGGGGTCAGGGGCTATGGCTACACCTTC. Full variable domain (outside the CDR3, taken from reference TRBV9 and TRBJ1-2): DSGVTQTPKHLITATGQRVTLRCSPRSGDLSVYWYQQSLDQGLQFLIQYYNGEERAKGNILERFSAQQFPDLHSELNLSSLELGDSALYFCASSVGVRGYGYTFGSGTRLTVV.

This clonotype was seen only a few times. The chain couples TRBV18 to TRBJ1-2, with D tentatively TRBD1 (5 bases). The germline V gene encodes CDR1 KGHSH and CDR2 LQKENI. The CDR3 has 13 residues. V shed 4 bases and J shed 13 bases, with 19 bases lying between them. The CDR3 loop is CASSRDDDSLRTF. In DNA form, the CDR3 reads TGTGCCAGCTCACGAGATGACGACAGCCTGCGCACCTTC.

V gene TRBV5-4 combines with J gene TRBJ2-1, with D perhaps TRBD1 or TRBD2 (5 bases each). Trimming took 4 bases from V and 6 from J, leaving 20 bases between them. CDR1 and CDR2 (germline): SGHNT, YYREEE (reference sequence). This CDR3 has 16 amino acids. CDR3 region: CASSQQWGSNGNEQFF. CDR3 nucleotide sequence: TGTGCCAGCAGCCAACAATGGGGGTCTAACGGCAATGAGCAGTTCTTC.

This clonotype was found many times. V usage is TRBV30 and J usage is TRBJ2-7; no clear D. The germline V gene has CDR1 GTSNPN and CDR2 SVGIG (reference sequence). The CDR3 covers 11 residues. Trimming removed 2 bases from V and 5 bases from J, with 7 bases in between. CDR3 sequence (DNA): TGTGCCTGGAGTTTTTTCGACGAGCAGTACTTC. This translates into CAWSFFDEQYF.

This clonotype turned up a few times. Just one base apart from a much larger clone, this may be a read error. The chain employs TRBV2 and TRBJ1-2, with TRBD1 matching over 7 bases. CDR1 is SNHLY and CDR2 is FYNNEI in the germline V gene. The CDR3 is 11 amino acids. Trimming cost V 11 bases and J 7 bases; bases outside gene matches: 7. CDR3 sequence: CASGTDFGYTF. DNA of the CDR3: TGTGCCTCCGGGACAGACTTTGGCTACACCTTC.

The rearrangement joins TRBV4-1 to TRBJ1-2, with TRBD1 matching 8 bases. This CDR3 is 15 amino acids long. The germline V gene has CDR1 MGHRA and CDR2 YSYEKL. The V segment lost 1 base and the J segment 4 bases; nucleotides outside the gene matches: 5. CDR3 DNA sequence: TGCGCCAGCAGCCAAGGGACAGGGACTATCTATGGCTACACCTTC. Its protein product is CASSQGTGTIYGYTF.

This clonotype was seen ten or more times. The chain combines TRBV3-1 with TRBJ2-7; D may be TRBD1 (5 bases). Germline CDR1 is LGHDT and CDR2 is YNNKEL (reference sequence). Trimming left V 0 bases short and J 0 bases short, with 6 bases between. This CDR3 spans 14 amino acids. Here the CDR3 reads CASSQDDSSYEQYF. CDR3 DNA sequence: TGTGCCAGCAGCCAAGACGACAGCTCCTACGAGCAGTACTTC.

This clonotype was seen a handful of times. V gene TRBV2 combines with J gene TRBJ1-4; possible D gene TRBD1, 5 bases. Germline V CDR1 and CDR2: SNHLY, FYNNEI. V was clipped by 10 bases and J by 4 bases, with 16 bases between them. The length of the CDR3 is 14 residues. Written as DNA, the CDR3 is TGTGCCACATCCCCGGGACGCATTAATGAAAAACTGTTTTTT. This codes for CATSPGRINEKLFF.

This clonotype occurred many times. The rearrangement uses TRBV12-3 or TRBV12-4 and TRBJ1-2; tentative D call: TRBD1 (5 bases). V gave up 2 bases and J gave up 2 bases, with 12 bases separating them. The CDR3 totals 15 residues. CDR3 residues: CASSLSGQGNYGYTF. Here the CDR3 DNA reads TGTGCCAGCAGTTTAAGCGGCCAGGGAAACTATGGCTACACCTTC.

This clonotype was seen ten or more times. The V gene is TRBV12-5, the J gene TRBJ2-3, with D hard to call. This CDR3 spans 11 amino acids. The germline V gene encodes CDR1 LGHNT and CDR2 FRNRAP. The V and J ends lost 6 bases and 9 bases respectively, with 10 bases between them. The CDR3 reads CASGLLGTQYF. As DNA, the CDR3 is TGTGCTAGTGGCCTCTTAGGAACGCAGTATTTT.

In its sample, this clonotype was seen many times. The rearrangement links TRBV18 to TRBJ2-7; 13 positions match TRBD2. V was clipped by 6 bases and J by 5 bases; unmatched bases: 10. This CDR3 is built from 16 residues. The germline V gene encodes CDR1 KGHSH and CDR2 LQKENI. The CDR3 loop reads CASSDGLAGVVNEQYF. In DNA, the CDR3 is TGTGCCAGCTCCGACGGACTAGCGGGAGTCGTCAACGAGCAGTACTTC.